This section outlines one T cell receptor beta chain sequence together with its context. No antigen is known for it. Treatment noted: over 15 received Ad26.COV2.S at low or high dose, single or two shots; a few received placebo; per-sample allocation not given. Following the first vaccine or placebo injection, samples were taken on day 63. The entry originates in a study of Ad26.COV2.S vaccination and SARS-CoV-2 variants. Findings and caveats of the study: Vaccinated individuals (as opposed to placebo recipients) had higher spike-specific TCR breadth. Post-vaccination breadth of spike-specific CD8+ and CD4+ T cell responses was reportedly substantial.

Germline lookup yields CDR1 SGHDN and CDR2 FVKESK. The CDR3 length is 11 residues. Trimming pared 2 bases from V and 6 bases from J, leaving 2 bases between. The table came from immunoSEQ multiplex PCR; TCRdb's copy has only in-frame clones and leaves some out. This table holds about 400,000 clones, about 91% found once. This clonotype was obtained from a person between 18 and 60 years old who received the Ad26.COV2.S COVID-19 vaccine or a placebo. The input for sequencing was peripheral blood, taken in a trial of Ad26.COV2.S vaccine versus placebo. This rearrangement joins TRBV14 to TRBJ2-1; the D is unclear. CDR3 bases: TGTGCCAGCAGCCAAACCAATGAGCAGTTCTTC. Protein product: CASSQTNEQFF.